This is a list of T cell receptor beta chains from one sample in a study of T-cell memory formation after mild COVID-19. TCRdb recomputed calls from the 5' RACE reads with MiXCR, one row per CDR3 protein. The sample carries tens of thousands of distinct CDR3 sequences, around 7% recorded once. Material: PBMCs or a T cell subset sorted from them (not recorded which). These receptors all stem from a man aged 18-30 years who had mild COVID-19 (a few samples of this study predate the infection). Cell type and time point are not known. CDR3s include the opening cysteine and the closing phenylalanine or tryptophan. A D gene is named only where the DNA matches it firmly. Size is stated for part of the rows, as once, few or many counts, or as a class when the clone is expanded.

>TRBD1|TRBJ2-5|few|TRBV7-9
CASRQTGTGTETQYF
TGTGCCAGCAGACAGACCGGGACAGGAACAGAGACCCAGTACTTC
>.|TRBJ1-5|few|TRBV7-2
CASSPDKGQPQHF
TGTGCCAGCAGCCCAGACAAGGGTCAGCCCCAGCATTTT
>.|TRBJ2-7|.|TRBV5-1
CASSFPGAHEQYF
TGCGCCAGCAGCTTTCCGGGGGCGCACGAGCAGTACTTC
>TRBD1|TRBJ2-3|many|TRBV5-1
CASSLDGTGGTDTQYF
TGCGCCAGCAGCTTAGATGGGACAGGGGGTACAGATACGCAGTATTTT
>TRBD1|TRBJ2-3|few|TRBV15
CATSRQGALDTQYF
TGTGCCACCAGCAGACAGGGGGCCCTTGATACGCAGTATTTT
>.|TRBJ2-2|.|TRBV14
CASSLLTGLHGELFF
TGTGCCAGCAGCCTCCTCACGGGCTTACACGGGGAGCTGTTTTTT
>.|TRBJ1-4|few|TRBV7-2
CASSSYRANEKLFF
TGTGCCAGCAGCTCGTACAGGGCTAATGAAAAACTGTTTTTT
>.|TRBJ2-5|many|TRBV27
CASSPRGLQETQYF
TGTGCCAGCAGTCCACGGGGATTACAAGAGACCCAGTACTTC
>.|TRBJ1-6|once|TRBV6-5
CATSSRVSPLHF
TGTGCCACGTCCTCTCGGGTTTCACCCCTCCACTTT
>.|TRBJ2-6|.|TRBV6-5
CASSYNVRPAGANVLTF
TGTGCCAGCAGTTACAACGTCCGTCCCGCCGGGGCCAACGTCCTGACTTTC